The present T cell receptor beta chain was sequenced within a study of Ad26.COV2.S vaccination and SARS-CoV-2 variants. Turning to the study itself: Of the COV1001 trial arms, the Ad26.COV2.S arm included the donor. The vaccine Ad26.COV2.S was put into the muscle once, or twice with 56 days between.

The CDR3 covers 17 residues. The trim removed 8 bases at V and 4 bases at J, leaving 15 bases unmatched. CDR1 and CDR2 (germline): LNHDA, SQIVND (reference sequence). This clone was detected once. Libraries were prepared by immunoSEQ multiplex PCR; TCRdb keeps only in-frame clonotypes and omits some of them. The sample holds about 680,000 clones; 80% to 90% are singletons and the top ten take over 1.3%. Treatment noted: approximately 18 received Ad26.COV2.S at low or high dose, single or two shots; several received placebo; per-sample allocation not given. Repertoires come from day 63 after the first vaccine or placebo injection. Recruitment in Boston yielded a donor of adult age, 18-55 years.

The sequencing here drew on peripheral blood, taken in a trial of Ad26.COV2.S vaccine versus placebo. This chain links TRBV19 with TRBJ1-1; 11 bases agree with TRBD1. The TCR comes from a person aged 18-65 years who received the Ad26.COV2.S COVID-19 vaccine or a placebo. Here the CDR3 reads CASQKGGTGGFVTEAFF. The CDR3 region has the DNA TGTGCCAGTCAAAAGGGAGGGACAGGGGGTTTTGTCACTGAAGCTTTCTTT.